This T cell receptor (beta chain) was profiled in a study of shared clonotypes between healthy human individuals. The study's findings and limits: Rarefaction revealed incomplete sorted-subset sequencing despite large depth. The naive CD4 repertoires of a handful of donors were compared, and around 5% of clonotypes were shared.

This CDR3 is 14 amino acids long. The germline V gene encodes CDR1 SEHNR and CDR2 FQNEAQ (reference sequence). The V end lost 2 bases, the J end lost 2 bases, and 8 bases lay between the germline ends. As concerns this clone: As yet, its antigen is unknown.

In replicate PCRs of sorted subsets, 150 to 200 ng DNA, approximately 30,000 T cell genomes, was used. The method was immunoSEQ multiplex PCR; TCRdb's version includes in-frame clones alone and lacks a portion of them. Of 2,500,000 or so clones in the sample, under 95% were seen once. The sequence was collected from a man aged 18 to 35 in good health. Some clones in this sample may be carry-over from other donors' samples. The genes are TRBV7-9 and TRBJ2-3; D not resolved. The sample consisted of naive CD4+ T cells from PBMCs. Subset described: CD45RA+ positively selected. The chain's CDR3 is CASSLRATTDTQYF. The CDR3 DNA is TGTGCCAGCAGCTTAAGGGCAACCACAGATACGCAGTATTTT.